This TCR beta chain was identified in a study of cytomegalovirus exposure and HLA in healthy donors. Broader study findings: In vitro assays verified that a few CMV-associated chains recognized CMV antigens specifically. Overall, some 160 TCR beta chains were annotated as cytomegalovirus-associated. Using a false discovery rate of 0.05, a later analysis showed that 15,000 to 20,000 TCR beta sequences were associated with HLA alleles.

Details on this clone: Antigen specificity is unknown.

Each donor was healthy, and each was a bone marrow donor. In the PCR, 60 Vbeta and 13 Jbeta primers were used. Clones were read by immunoSEQ multiplex PCR, and TCRdb kept only the in-frame ones, dropping some. The sample contains over 250,000 clones, around 66% of which appear only once. Trimming cost V 2 bases and J 3 bases; bases outside gene matches: 8. Germline lookup yields CDR1 MNHNS and CDR2 SASEGT. The CDR3 extends over 17 amino acids. The rearrangement links TRBV6-1 to TRBJ2-2; 8 bases are shared with TRBD1. This receptor was obtained from a female donor in good health and CMV-seronegative. Material: PBMCs. Here the CDR3 DNA reads TGTGCCAGCAGTGAAATCGGACAGGGCGCGTACACCGGGGAGCTGTTTTTT. It specifies CASSEIGQGAYTGELFF.